In this sample, the clone carrying this T cell receptor beta chain turned up once. Its target is unknown. Produced via immunoSEQ multiplex PCR; TCRdb's table is partial and in-frame only. This sample has 11,000 to 15,000 clones, with roughly 98% found just once. This sample is part of a study of monozygotic twins with cystic fibrosis. For the study at large: Approximately 2.8 micrograms of fragmented DNA underwent about 15 PCR cycles for library preparation.

Study outcomes and limitations: Monozygotic CF twins shared more identical nucleotide clonotypes than unrelated patients. J usage was most co-twin-similar in 8 of 16 pairs, V in 13. Clonality was generally low (median around 0.009), higher in the most severe patients.

The V and J ends lost 0 bases and 5 bases respectively, with 11 bases between them. The CDR3 has 14 residues. Germline V gives CDR1 LGHNA, CDR2 YNFKEQ. The receptor's source is a girl aged 2 to 10 with cystic fibrosis. The sequencing sample was made of blood. This rearrangement joins TRBV4-2 to TRBJ2-7; a weak D match, TRBD2 (5 bases). For the CDR3, the DNA is TGTGCCAGCAGCCAAGATCAGAGAGGGAACGAGCAGTACTTC. Its protein is CASSQDQRGNEQYF.